These 2 T cell receptor beta chains were all obtained from the same sample, sequenced in a study of memory CD4+ T cells and cytomegalovirus serostatus. Single viable CD3+CD4+CD8-CD45RO+ cells were sorted as the memory CD4+ T cells. The assay was immunoSEQ multiplex PCR, and TCRdb's table has in-frame clones only and misses some. This sample has about 46,000 clones; around 74% occur once, and the top ten carry around 0.61%. Material: memory CD4+ T cells from blood. The source of these receptors is an adult in good health and CMV-seronegative.

This chain links TRBV6-1 with TRBJ2-6; perhaps TRBD1 as D (5 bases). With 3 bases removed from V and 0 bases from J, the gap between germline ends came to 15 bases. The CDR3 runs to 18 residues. Germline CDR1 reads MNHNS; CDR2 reads SASEGT. CDR3 coding DNA: TGTGCCAGCAGTGATTGGGGCGCGGCGGTCTCTGGGGCCAACGTCCTGACTTTC. It yields the protein CASSDWGAAVSGANVLTF.

The chain recombines TRBV9 with TRBJ2-2; D is uncertain. The CDR3 extends over 15 amino acids. Germline-derived CDR1 and CDR2 are SGDLS and YYNGEE. The V end lost 0 bases, the J end lost 1 base, and 7 bases lay between the germline ends. CDR3 sequence reads: CASSVGSRNTGELFF. In nucleotides, the CDR3 is TGTGCCAGCAGCGTAGGTTCGAGGAACACCGGGGAGCTGTTTTTT.